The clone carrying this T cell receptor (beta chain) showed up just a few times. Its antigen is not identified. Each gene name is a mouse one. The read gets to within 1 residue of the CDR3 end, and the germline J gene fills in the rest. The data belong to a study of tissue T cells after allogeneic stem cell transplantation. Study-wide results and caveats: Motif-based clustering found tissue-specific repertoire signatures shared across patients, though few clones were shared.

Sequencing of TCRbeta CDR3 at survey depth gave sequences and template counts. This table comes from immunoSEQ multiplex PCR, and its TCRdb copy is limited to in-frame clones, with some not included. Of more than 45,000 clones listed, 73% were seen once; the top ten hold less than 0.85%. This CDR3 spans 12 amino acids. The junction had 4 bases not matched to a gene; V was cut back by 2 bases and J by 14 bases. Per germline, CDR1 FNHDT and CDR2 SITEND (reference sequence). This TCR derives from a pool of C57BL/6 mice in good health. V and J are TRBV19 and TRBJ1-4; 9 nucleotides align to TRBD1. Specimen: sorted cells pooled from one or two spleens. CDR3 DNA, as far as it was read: TGTGCCAGCAGTATCGACAGGGGGAACTTATTT. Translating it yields CASSIDRGNLF. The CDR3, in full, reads CASSIDRGNLFF.